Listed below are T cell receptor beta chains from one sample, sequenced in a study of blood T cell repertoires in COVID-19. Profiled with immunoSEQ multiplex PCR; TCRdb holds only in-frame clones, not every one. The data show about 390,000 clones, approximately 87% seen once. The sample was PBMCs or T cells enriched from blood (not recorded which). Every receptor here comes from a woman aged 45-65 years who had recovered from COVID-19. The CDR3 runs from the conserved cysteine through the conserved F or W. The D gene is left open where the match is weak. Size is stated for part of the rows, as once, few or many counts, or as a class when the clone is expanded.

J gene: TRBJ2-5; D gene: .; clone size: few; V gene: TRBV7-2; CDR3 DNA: TGTGCCAGCAGCTTATCCGGAGTCCAAGAGACCCAGTACTTC; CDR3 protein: CASSLSGVQETQYF
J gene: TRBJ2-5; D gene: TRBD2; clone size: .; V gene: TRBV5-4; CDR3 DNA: TGTGCCAGCAGTTGGGCTAGCGGGAGCACTGGGGAGACCCAGTACTTC; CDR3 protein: CASSWASGSTGETQYF
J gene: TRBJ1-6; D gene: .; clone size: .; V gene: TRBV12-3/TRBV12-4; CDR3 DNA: TGTGCCAGCAACCCAGGATATAATTCACCCCTCCACTTT; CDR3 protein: CASNPGYNSPLHF
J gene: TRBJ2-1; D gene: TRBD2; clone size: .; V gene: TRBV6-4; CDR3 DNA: TGTGCCAGCCCTGCCACCTTGACTAGCGGGGGGGCTAGCTACAATGAGCAGTTCTTC; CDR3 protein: CASPATLTSGGASYNEQFF
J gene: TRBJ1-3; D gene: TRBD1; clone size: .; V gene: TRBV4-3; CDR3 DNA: TGCGCCAGCAGCCAAAGGACAGGGGGCAGGGGAAACACCATATATTTT; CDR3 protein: CASSQRTGGRGNTIYF
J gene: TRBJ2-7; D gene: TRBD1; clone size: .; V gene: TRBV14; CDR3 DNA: TGTGCCAGCAGCCCCGGGACAGGGGTAAAGCAGTACTTC; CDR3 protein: CASSPGTGVKQYF
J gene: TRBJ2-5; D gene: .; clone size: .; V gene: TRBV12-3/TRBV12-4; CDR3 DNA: TGTGCCAGCAGTAGCTCGCGAGAGACCCAGTACTTC; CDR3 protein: CASSSSRETQYF
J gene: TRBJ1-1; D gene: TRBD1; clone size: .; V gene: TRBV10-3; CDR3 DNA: TGTGCCACTTACCCCCGGACAGGGGGCACTGAAGCTTTCTTT; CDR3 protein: CATYPRTGGTEAFF
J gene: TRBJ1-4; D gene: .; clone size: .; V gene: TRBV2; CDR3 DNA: TGTGCCAGCAGTGAAGTTGGGCGGGGGAGTGAAAAACTGTTTTTT; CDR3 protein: CASSEVGRGSEKLFF
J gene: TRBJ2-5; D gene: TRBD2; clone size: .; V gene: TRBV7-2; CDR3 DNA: TGTGCCAGCAGCCCCGGGGGGGCCTGGGAGACCCAGTACTTC; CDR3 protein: CASSPGGAWETQYF
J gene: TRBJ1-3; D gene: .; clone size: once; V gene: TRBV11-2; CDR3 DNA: TGTGCCAGCAGCCTCCCCCGGGTGACCTCTGGAAACACCATATATTTT; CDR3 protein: CASSLPRVTSGNTIYF
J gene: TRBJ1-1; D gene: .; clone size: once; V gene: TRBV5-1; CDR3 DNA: TGCGCCAGCAGCTTGGCCCTGGGGGGGCGGAACACTGAAGCTTTCTTT; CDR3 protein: CASSLALGGRNTEAFF
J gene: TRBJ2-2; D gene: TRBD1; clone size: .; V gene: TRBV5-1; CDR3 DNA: TGCGCCAGCAGCTCGACAGGGCGGGACACCGGGGAGCTGTTTTTT; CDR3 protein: CASSSTGRDTGELFF
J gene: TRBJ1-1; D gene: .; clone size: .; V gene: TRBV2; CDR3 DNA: TGTGCCAGCAGAAGGGGGACAAAAGGTGAAGCTTTCTTT; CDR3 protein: CASRRGTKGEAFF
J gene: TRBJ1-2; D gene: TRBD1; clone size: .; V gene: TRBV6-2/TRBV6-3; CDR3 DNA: TGTGCCAGCAGTCACGGGACAGGGGACGGCTACACCTTC; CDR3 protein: CASSHGTGDGYTF
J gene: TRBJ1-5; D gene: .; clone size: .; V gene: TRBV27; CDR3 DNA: TGTGCCAGCAGTTTAGGCCAGTCCTTTTCGCCCCAGCATTTT; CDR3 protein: CASSLGQSFSPQHF
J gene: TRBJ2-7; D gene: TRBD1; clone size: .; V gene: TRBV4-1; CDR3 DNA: TGCGCCAGCAGCCGAACATTCGGGACAGGGGTTTACGAGCAGTACTTC; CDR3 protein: CASSRTFGTGVYEQYF
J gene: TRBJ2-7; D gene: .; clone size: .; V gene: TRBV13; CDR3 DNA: TGTGCCAGCAGCAATAAGAGGGGGGGTTCCTACGAGCAGTACTTC; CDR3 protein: CASSNKRGGSYEQYF
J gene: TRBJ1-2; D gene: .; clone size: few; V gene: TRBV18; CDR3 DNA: TGTGCCAGCTCACAGGACAGCTTGGGTGGCTACACCTTC; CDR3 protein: CASSQDSLGGYTF
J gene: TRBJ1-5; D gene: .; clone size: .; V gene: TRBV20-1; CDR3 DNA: TGCAGTGCTAGTAACAGGGTCTTGGTCGATCAGCCCCAGCATTTT; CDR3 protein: CSASNRVLVDQPQHF
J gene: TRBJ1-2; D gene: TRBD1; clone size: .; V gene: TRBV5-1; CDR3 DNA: TGCGCCAGCAGCGTGGCATGGGGACAGGGGGCTACCAACTATGGCTACACCTTC; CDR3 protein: CASSVAWGQGATNYGYTF
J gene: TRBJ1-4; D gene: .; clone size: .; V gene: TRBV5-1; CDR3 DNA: TGCGCCAGCAGCCACGGACAGAGGCTGTTTTTT; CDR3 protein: CASSHGQRLFF
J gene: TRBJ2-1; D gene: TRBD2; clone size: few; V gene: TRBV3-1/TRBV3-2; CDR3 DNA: TGTGCCAGCAGCCAAGAACCTAGCGGGGGTATCTACAATGAGCAGTTCTTC; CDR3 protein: CASSQEPSGGIYNEQFF
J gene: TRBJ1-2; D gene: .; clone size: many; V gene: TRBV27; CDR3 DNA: TGTGCCAGCAGTTCTCGACCCGGAGTCTACACCTTC; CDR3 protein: CASSSRPGVYTF
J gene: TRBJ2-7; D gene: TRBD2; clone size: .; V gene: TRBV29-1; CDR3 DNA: TGCAGCGTCCGGACTAGCGGGGGTTACGAGCAGTACTTC; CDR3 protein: CSVRTSGGYEQYF
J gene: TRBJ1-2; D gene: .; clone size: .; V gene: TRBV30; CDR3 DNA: TGTGCCTGGAGCCTTGGAGGGCTAAGTGGCTACACCTTC; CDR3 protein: CAWSLGGLSGYTF
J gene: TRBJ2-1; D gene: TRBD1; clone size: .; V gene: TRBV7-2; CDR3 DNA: TGTGCCAGCAGCTGGGGCCCAGACAGGGAGTTCAATGAGCAGTTCTTC; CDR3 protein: CASSWGPDREFNEQFF
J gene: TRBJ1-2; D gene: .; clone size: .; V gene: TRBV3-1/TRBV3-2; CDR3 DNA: TGTGCCAGCAGCCAAGATGGGGGAGGCTGGGGCTACACCTTC; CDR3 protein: CASSQDGGGWGYTF
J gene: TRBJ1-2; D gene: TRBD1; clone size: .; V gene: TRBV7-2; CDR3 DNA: TGTGCCAGCAGCTCGTACCGGGACAGTGATGGCTACACCTTC; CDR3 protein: CASSSYRDSDGYTF
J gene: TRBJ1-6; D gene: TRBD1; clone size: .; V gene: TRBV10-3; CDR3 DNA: TGTGCCATCAGTCTGACAGGGGTGCGTTCACCCCTCCACTTT; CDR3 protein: CAISLTGVRSPLHF
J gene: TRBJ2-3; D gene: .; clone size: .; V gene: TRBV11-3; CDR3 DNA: TGTGCCAGCAGCCCCGTCGGGGGTGAAAGTCCAGATACGCAGTATTTT; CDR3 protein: CASSPVGGESPDTQYF
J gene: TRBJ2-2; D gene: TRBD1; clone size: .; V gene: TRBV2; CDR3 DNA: TGTGCCAGCAGATCGCCGAGACAGGGTGTCGGGGAGCTGTTTTTT; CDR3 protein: CASRSPRQGVGELFF
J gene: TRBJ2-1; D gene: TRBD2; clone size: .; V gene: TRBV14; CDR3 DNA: TGTGCCAGCAGCCGCGAGTATGTCTTGGGCGGGGGGGACAATGAGCAGTTCTTC; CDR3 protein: CASSREYVLGGGDNEQFF
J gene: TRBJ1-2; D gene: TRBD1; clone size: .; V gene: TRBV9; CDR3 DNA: TGTGCCAGCAGCGAAACCGGGACAGACGACTATGGCTACACCTTC; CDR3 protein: CASSETGTDDYGYTF
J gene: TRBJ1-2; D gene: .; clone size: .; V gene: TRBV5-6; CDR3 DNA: TGTGCCAGCAACTTGTCGGACTATGGCTACACCTTC; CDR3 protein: CASNLSDYGYTF
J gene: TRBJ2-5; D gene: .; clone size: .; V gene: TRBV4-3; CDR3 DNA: TGCGCCAGCAGCCAAGAAGGAGAATTAACCCAGTACTTC; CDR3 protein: CASSQEGELTQYF
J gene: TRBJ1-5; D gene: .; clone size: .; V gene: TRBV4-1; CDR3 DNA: TGCGCCAGCAGCCAAGCTGTGGCTCAGCCCCAGCATTTT; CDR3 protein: CASSQAVAQPQHF